This T cell receptor beta chain originates from a study of shared clonotypes between healthy human individuals (TCRdb year 2020). Background for the entire study: A couple of women and a few men aged 18 to 49 years were included in the cohort. For each donor, CD4 naive and CD4 memory were each given three plates, CD8 naive was given two plates, and CD8 memory was given one plate. Blood TCR repertoires of about five healthy adults were deeply sequenced to estimate repertoire size and the extent of clonotype sharing between individuals. Different laboratories and diverse techniques were used to prepare libraries and sequence TCR repertoires, to increase sequencing depth and limit assay-specific biases. Leukapheresis yielded between about 0.8 and 8.9 billion PBMCs per donor. Here is what the overall study found, with its caveats: Estimated clonotype richness was generally larger for naive than for memory subsets. Sampling was restricted to blood, and TCR repertoires in tissue are likely to differ from TCR repertoires in blood. Incomplete sequencing was indicated by rarefaction of sorted-subset datasets, despite the large sequencing depth. Compared with non-shared clonotypes, clonotypes shared by all four sorted-subset donors had higher generation probabilities. When a few donors were compared, the shared fraction of clonotypes was 5% to 6.5% for naive CD4, roughly 3.3% for naive CD8, 2% to 2.5% for memory CD4, and roughly 0.43% for memory CD8. The small number of donors limited the genetic and exposure-history diversity represented. Pairwise subsampling led to the expectation that sequencing depth would affect the degree of clonotype sharing among donors.

TCR CDR3 regions were amplified from genomic DNA by multiplex PCR using the deep immunoSEQ assay. Extracted genomic DNA from each cell subset was spread evenly across all wells of several immunoSEQ 96-well plates, with each plate serving as a replicate. For sorted subsets, around 200 ng genomic DNA, equal to about 30,000 T cell genomes, was loaded into each replicate PCR. Purified libraries were quantified with a Qubit 3.0 fluorometer, sized on a Bioanalyzer 2100, and re-quantified with the KAPA Library Quantification kit. A separate single-read 150-cycle Illumina NextSeq 550 flow cell was used to sequence each immunoSEQ 96-well plate. In the original analysis: The immunoSEQ output contained only junctional sequences without quality scores, so filtering could not match that applied to full-length reads. Sequences were annotated with PyIR, a Python wrapper for IgBLAST v1.9, and V/J genes and CDR3 were assigned using IMGT germline references. Reads were removed for weak V/J assignments (E-value above 1e-6), missing CDR3, stop codons, out-of-frame junctions, or ambiguous translated residues. V3J clonotypes were defined as sequences sharing an identical inferred V gene, J gene, and CDR3 amino acid sequence. Percentage overlap between repertoires was computed as shared unique clonotypes divided by the size of the smaller repertoire. RTK rarefaction, the Chao1 estimator, and Recon v2.1 estimates of unobserved clonotypes were used to assess repertoire richness. Generation probabilities were computed with OLGA for all TCRbeta clonotypes obtained by the gDNA method from a few donors. TCRdb obtained this table from immuneACCESS and retained in-frame rearrangements with V and J assigned. These tables miss some clones; where compared with another copy, unresolved V genes account for less than half of the shortfall, and the remainder is unexplained. D and trimming were read from the DNA, whereas the V and J calls and clone size are those reported in that table. Within this sample are roughly 330,000 clones, with approximately 79% of them counted one time only. The ten largest clones take up about 9.3% of the sample.

Reading the germline V gene gives CDR1 SGHRS and CDR2 YFSETQ. The CDR3 sequence holds 14 residues, the cysteine and phenylalanine included. The read is trimmed to its CDR3 DNA, 42 bases read in frame from base 1. For this chain, trimming is 4 bases at the V end and 1 base at the J end, and the number of junction bases without a gene match is 3. The donors were healthy, HIV-negative adults with no recently reported acute infections or vaccinations. All donors were Caucasian adults living in Nashville, Tennessee, USA. CD4+ T cells were enriched through magnetic negative selection, after which naive cells were positively selected on CD45RA and the remaining negative fraction served as the memory subset. Blood was collected by leukapheresis, and PBMCs were isolated by Ficoll-Histopaque density gradient centrifugation and then cryopreserved in liquid nitrogen vapor phase. Analytical flow cytometry was used to check the purity and quantity of each magnetically sorted T cell population. From each sorted fraction, genomic DNA was isolated and quantified by UV absorbance on a Nanodrop 2000c.

Points on this clone: The antigen it binds to is not known. No quality values exist for individual bases; no much larger clone is one base distant.

Rearrangement joined TRBV5-1 to TRBJ1-1; 8 nucleotides in the junction match TRBD1. The receptor was isolated from a man between 25 and 39 years old in good health. Sequencing input: memory CD4+ T cells sorted from blood. This specimen's cell subset or site label, per the study, means: CD45RA-negative fraction. The CDR3 protein: CASSMGQANTEAFF. In nucleotide form, the sequence is TGCGCCAGCAGCATGGGACAGGCGAACACTGAAGCTTTCTTT.